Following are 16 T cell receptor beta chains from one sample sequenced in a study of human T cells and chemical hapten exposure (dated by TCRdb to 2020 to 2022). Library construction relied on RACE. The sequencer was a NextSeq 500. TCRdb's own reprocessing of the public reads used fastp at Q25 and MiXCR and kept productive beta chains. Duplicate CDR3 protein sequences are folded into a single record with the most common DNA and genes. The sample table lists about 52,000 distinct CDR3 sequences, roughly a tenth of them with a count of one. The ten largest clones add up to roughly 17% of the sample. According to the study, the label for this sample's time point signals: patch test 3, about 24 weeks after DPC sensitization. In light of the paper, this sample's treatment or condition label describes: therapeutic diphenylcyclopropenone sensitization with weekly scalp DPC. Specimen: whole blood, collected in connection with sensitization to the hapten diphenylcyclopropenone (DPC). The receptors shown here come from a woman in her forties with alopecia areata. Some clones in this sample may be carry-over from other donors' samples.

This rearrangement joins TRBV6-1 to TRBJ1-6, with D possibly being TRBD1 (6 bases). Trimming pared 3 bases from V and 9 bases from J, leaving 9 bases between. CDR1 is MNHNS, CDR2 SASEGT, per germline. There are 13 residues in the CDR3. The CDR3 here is CASSDQGISPLHF. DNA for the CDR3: TGTGCCAGCAGTGACCAGGGGATTTCACCCCTCCACTTT.

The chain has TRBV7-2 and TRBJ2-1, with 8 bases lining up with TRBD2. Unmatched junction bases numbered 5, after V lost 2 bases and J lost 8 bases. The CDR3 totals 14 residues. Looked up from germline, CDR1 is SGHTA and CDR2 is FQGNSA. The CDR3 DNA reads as TGTGCCAGCAGCTTATCGCGGGGGGCGGATGAGCAGTTCTTC. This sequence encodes CASSLSRGADEQFF.

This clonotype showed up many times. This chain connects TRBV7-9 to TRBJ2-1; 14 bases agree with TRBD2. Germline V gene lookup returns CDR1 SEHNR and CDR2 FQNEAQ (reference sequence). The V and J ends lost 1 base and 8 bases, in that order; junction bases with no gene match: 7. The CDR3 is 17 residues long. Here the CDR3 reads CASSLDPGLAGVDEQFF. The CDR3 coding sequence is TGTGCCAGCAGCTTAGACCCGGGACTAGCGGGGGTGGATGAGCAGTTCTTC.

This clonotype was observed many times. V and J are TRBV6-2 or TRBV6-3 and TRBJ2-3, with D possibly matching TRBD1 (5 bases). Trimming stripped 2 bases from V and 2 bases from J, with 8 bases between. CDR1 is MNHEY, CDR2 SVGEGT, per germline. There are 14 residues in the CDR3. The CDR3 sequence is CASSYPDNTDTQYF. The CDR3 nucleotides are TGTGCCAGCAGTTACCCGGACAACACAGATACGCAGTATTTT.

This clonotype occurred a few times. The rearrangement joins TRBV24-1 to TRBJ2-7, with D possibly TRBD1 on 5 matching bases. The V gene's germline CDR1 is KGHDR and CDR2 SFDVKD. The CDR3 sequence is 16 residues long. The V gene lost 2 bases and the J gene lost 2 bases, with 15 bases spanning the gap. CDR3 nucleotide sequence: TGTGCCACCAGTGATTCAGGTGGTCAGGGCCCCTACGAGCAGTACTTC. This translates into CATSDSGGQGPYEQYF.

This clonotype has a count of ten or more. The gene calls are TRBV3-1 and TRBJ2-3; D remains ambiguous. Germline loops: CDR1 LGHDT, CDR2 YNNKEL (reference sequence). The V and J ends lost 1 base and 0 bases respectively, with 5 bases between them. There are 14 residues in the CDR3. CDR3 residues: CASSQVGSTDTQYF. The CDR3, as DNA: TGTGCCAGCAGCCAAGTAGGGAGCACAGATACGCAGTATTTT.

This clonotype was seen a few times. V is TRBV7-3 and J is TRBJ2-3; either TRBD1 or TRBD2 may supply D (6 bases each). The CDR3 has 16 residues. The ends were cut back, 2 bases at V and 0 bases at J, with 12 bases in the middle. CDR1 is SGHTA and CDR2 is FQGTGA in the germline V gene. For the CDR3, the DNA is TGTGCCAGCAGCTTATCCGGGGGCGGAAGCACAGATACGCAGTATTTT. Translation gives CASSLSGGGSTDTQYF.

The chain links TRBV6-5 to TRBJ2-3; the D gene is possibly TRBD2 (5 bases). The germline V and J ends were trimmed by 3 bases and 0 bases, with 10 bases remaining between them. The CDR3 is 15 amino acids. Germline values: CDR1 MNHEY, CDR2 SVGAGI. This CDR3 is CASSYEGTSTDTQYF. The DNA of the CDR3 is TGTGCCAGCAGTTATGAGGGAACTAGCACAGATACGCAGTATTTT.

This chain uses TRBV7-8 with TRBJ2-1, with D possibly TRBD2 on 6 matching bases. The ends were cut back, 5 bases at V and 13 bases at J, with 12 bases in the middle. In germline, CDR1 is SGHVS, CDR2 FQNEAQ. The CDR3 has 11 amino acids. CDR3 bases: TGTGCCAGCAGCGTCCGGGACTTCCAGTTCTTC. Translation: CASSVRDFQFF.

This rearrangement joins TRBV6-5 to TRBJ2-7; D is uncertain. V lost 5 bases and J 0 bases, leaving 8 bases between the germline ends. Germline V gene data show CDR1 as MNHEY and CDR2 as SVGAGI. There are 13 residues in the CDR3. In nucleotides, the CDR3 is TGTGCCAGCAGTCGTCCAGGCTCCTACGAGCAGTACTTC. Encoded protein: CASSRPGSYEQYF.

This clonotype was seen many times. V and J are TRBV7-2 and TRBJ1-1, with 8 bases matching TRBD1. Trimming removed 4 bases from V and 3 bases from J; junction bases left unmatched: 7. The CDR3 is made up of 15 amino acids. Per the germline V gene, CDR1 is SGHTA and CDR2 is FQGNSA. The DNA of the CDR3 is TGTGCCAGCAGCTACACCGGGACAGGTGACACTGAAGCTTTCTTT. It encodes CASSYTGTGDTEAFF.

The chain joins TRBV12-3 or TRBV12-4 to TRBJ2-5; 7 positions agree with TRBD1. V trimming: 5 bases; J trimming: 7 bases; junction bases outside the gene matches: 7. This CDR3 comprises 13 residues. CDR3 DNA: TGTGCCAGCAGTCCCCGACAGGGTGGGACCCAGTACTTC. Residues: CASSPRQGGTQYF.

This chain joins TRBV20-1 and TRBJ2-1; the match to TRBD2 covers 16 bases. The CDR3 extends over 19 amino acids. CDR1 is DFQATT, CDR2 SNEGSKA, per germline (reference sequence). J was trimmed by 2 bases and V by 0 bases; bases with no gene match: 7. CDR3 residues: CSARDRTGTSGGAYNEQFF. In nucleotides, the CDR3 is TGCAGTGCTAGAGACCGCACCGGGACTAGCGGGGGGGCCTACAATGAGCAGTTCTTC.

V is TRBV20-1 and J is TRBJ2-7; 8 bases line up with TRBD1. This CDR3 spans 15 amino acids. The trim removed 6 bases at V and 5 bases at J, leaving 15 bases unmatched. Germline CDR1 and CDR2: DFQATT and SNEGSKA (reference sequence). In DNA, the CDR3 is TGCAGTGCCCCGATTCAGGGGGCAGATATCCACGAGCAGTACTTC. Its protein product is CSAPIQGADIHEQYF.

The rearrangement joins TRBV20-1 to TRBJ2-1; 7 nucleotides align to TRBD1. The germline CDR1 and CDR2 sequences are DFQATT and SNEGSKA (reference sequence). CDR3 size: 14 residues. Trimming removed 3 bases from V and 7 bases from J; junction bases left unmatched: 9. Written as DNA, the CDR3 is TGCAGTGCTAGTATTGGGACAGAGATGAATGAGCAGTTCTTC. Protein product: CSASIGTEMNEQFF.

The CDR3: CASSLDSNQPQHF. The CDR3 nucleotides are TGTGCCAGTTCCTTGGACAGCAATCAGCCCCAGCATTTT. The chain recombines TRBV2 with TRBJ1-5, with no clear D. The V gene lost 9 bases and the J gene lost 1 base, with 10 bases spanning the gap. CDR3 length equals 13 residues. Germline V CDR1 and CDR2: SNHLY, FYNNEI.